This T cell receptor beta chain was observed in a study of blood T cell repertoires in COVID-19. Looking at the study overall: There were acute and convalescent COVID-19 samples, and they came from the United States, Italy and Spain.

As originally analysed: Scientists estimated how many nucleated cells there were by amplifying reference gene primers. This table comes from immunoSEQ multiplex PCR, and its TCRdb copy is limited to in-frame clones, with some not included. That table furnishes V, J and clone size, whereas the DNA furnished D and trimming. The sample carries fewer than 110,000 clones, about nine tenths recorded once. A word on this clone: At the DNA level, this CDR3 is encoded by other sequences in the same sample as well.

CDR3 length: 16 residues. CDR1 is SGHRS and CDR2 is YFSETQ in the germline V gene. V gave up 2 bases and J gave up 1 base; unmatched junction bases: 4. The sequence derives from a man aged 45-65 years with acute or convalescent COVID-19. The V call is TRBV5-1, the J call TRBJ2-3; 10 positions match TRBD1. Sequencing was done on a sample of peripheral blood. Written as DNA, the CDR3 is TGCGCCAGCAGCTTATCCGGGACAGGGGGCACAGATACGCAGTATTTT. This gives the protein CASSLSGTGGTDTQYF.